The 11 T cell receptor beta chains in this list originate from one sample, sequenced in a study of cytomegalovirus exposure and HLA in healthy donors. Libraries were prepared by immunoSEQ multiplex PCR; TCRdb keeps only in-frame clonotypes and omits some of them. The table has under 140,000 clones, over 85% seen once. Sequenced sample: PBMCs. Every receptor here comes from a woman aged 18-30 years in good health and CMV-seronegative.

Notes on this clone: The same CDR3 can be traced to other DNA sequences in this sample. This chain joins TRBV18 and TRBJ2-5; tentative D call: TRBD1 (5 bases). V shed 0 bases and J shed 2 bases, with 7 bases lying between them. The V gene's germline CDR1 is KGHSH and CDR2 LQKENI. The CDR3 is 14 residues long. The DNA of the CDR3 is TGTGCCAGCTCACCACCGGGGCAGCAAGAGACCCAGTACTTC. Its protein is CASSPPGQQETQYF.

The chain has TRBV2 and TRBJ2-3; D perhaps matches TRBD2 (6 bases). CDR1 is SNHLY, CDR2 FYNNEI, per germline. V was cut by 8 bases and J by 1 base, with 10 bases left in between. This CDR3 is 13 amino acids long. The CDR3 coding sequence is TGTGCCAGCCTTAAGCGGGGCACAGATACGCAGTATTTT. It specifies CASLKRGTDTQYF.

The V and J genes are TRBV10-3 and TRBJ1-5; 9 positions agree with TRBD1. Germline V gene sequence: CDR1 ENHRY, CDR2 SYGVKD. V lost 9 bases to trimming and J lost 2 bases; unmatched junction nucleotides: 17. The CDR3 is made up of 18 amino acids. CDR3 region: CAIVRYRGHRVGNQPQHF. DNA for the CDR3: TGTGCCATAGTGAGATACAGGGGGCACCGGGTGGGCAATCAGCCCCAGCATTTT.

This chain links TRBV6-5 with TRBJ2-7; 11 nucleotides agree with TRBD2. This CDR3 has 15 amino acids. With 4 bases clipped from V and 4 bases from J, the junction kept 6 bases outside the gene matches. Germline V lookup: CDR1 MNHEY, CDR2 SVGAGI. In DNA form, the CDR3 reads TGTGCCAGCAGTTCGGGACTAGCGGCGTTATACGAGCAGTACTTC. Protein: CASSSGLAALYEQYF.

The chain carries TRBV9 and TRBJ1-5, with D tentatively TRBD1 (5 bases). The germline CDR1 and CDR2 sequences are SGDLS and YYNGEE. This CDR3 has 15 residues. V shed 2 bases and J shed 1 base, with 10 bases lying between them. The CDR3 sequence is CASSVGGTSNQPQHF. Written as DNA, the CDR3 is TGTGCCAGCAGCGTGGGGGGAACGAGCAATCAGCCCCAGCATTTT.

J is TRBJ2-1 and V is TRBV25-1, with 10 bases fitting TRBD2. V lost 3 bases, J lost 4 bases, and 6 bases stayed unmatched. This CDR3 is built from 16 residues. CDR1 is MGHDK and CDR2 is SYGVNS in the germline V gene. The CDR3 loop reads CASSDMTSGLYNEQFF. Here the CDR3 DNA reads TGTGCCAGCAGTGACATGACTAGCGGGTTGTACAATGAGCAGTTCTTC.

The rearrangement joins TRBV4-1 to TRBJ2-2, with 9 bases that match TRBD1. V lost 0 bases, J lost 3 bases, and 5 bases stayed unmatched. The germline V gene has CDR1 MGHRA and CDR2 YSYEKL. The CDR3 is 17 amino acids. The CDR3 loop is CASSQDRDRGYTGELFF. CDR3 bases: TGCGCCAGCAGCCAAGATCGTGACAGGGGGTACACCGGGGAGCTGTTTTTT.

The chain employs TRBV7-9 and TRBJ1-5, with D uncertain. Germline loops: CDR1 SEHNR, CDR2 FQNEAQ (reference sequence). CDR3 length equals 13 residues. Trimming removed 3 bases from V and 7 bases from J, with 10 bases in between. The CDR3 is CASSLSFEQPQHF. CDR3 nucleotides: TGTGCCAGCAGCTTGTCCTTCGAGCAGCCCCAGCATTTT.

The chain couples TRBV6-5 to TRBJ2-5; D is possibly TRBD2 (7 bases). V lost 6 bases to trimming and J lost 2 bases, with 13 bases between them. The CDR3 runs 14 residues. Germline CDR1 is MNHEY and CDR2 is SVGAGI. Here the CDR3 reads CASSPRGGQETQYF. As DNA, the CDR3 is TGTGCCAGCAGCCCGAGGGGGGGACAAGAGACCCAGTACTTC.

This clone was picked up one time. The chain employs TRBV30 and TRBJ2-7, with 10 bases identical to TRBD2. This CDR3 has 15 amino acids. V gave up 0 bases and J gave up 4 bases; unmatched junction bases: 6. Looked up from germline, CDR1 is GTSNPN and CDR2 is SVGIG (reference sequence). The CDR3 region is CAWSVGTSATYEQYF. DNA for the CDR3: TGTGCCTGGAGTGTAGGGACTAGCGCTACATACGAGCAGTACTTC.

V gene TRBV27 combines with J gene TRBJ2-7; TRBD1 is a possible D gene (5 bases). This CDR3 has 15 residues. CDR1 and CDR2 from the germline V gene are MNHEY and SMNVEV (reference sequence). V dropped 5 bases and J dropped 0 bases, with 14 bases sitting between them. CDR3 in DNA: TGTGCCAGCAGTCGAAGGACACGGAGCTCCTACGAGCAGTACTTC. Translation gives CASSRRTRSSYEQYF.